Listed below are T cell receptor beta chains from one sample, sequenced in a study of blood T cell repertoires in COVID-19. Method: immunoSEQ multiplex PCR; TCRdb's copy keeps in-frame clones and lacks some. The repertoire holds more than 300,000 clones, with more than 70% as singletons. Specimen: peripheral blood. The receptors were gathered from a woman in her twenties or thirties with COVID-19, enrolled during active disease. Both conserved end residues are part of each CDR3.

v_gene: TRBV10-3; CDR3aa: CAISVGSGRAYNEQFF
v_gene: TRBV28; CDR3aa: CASSGSGSSYEQYF
v_gene: TRBV11-3; CDR3aa: CASSPYTGELFF
v_gene: TRBV28; CDR3aa: CASRPSGLAGEVDEQFF
v_gene: TRBV7-8; CDR3aa: CASSLNTGNTQYF
v_gene: TRBV2; CDR3aa: CASEGGYYEQYF
v_gene: TRBV2; CDR3aa: CASSTGDSQYF
v_gene: TRBV19; CDR3aa: CASSITGSGSYEQYF
v_gene: TRBV9; CDR3aa: CASSGKTSESNTGELFF
v_gene: TRBV5-1; CDR3aa: CASSLNDRAYNEQFF
v_gene: TRBV5-1; CDR3aa: CASSLEAGGPYEQFF
v_gene: TRBV30; CDR3aa: CAWGDTSNQPQHF
v_gene: TRBV12-5; CDR3aa: CASGPGQDEQYF
v_gene: TRBV11-3; CDR3aa: CASSDSDKTDEQYF
v_gene: TRBV14; CDR3aa: CASSQERDRRNTEAFF
v_gene: TRBV4-1; CDR3aa: CASSQDRGTGELFF
v_gene: TRBV6-9; CDR3aa: CAIPGLARFPSSYEQYF
v_gene: TRBV2; CDR3aa: CASSDGRLAGRNEQFF
v_gene: TRBV29-1; CDR3aa: CSVVLTAIIF
v_gene: TRBV6-6; CDR3aa: CASTAGGPVEQYF
v_gene: TRBV3-1/TRBV3-2; CDR3aa: CASSQAGGSGYGYTF
v_gene: TRBV5-1; CDR3aa: CASSGQGATNEKLFF
v_gene: TRBV6-2/TRBV6-3; CDR3aa: CASSYSISGSDYEQYF
v_gene: TRBV12-3/TRBV12-4; CDR3aa: CASKTQSGAEAFF
v_gene: TRBV19; CDR3aa: CASTHTGGNTGELFF
v_gene: TRBV28; CDR3aa: CATATGHYSYNEQFF
v_gene: TRBV6-6; CDR3aa: CASSSLGQSSYEQYF
v_gene: TRBV27; CDR3aa: CASLDRGRAFF
v_gene: TRBV11-2; CDR3aa: CASSSLTGENEQFF
v_gene: TRBV25-1; CDR3aa: CASSGSSGRSNEQFF
v_gene: TRBV28; CDR3aa: CASSSSGQRGIETQYF
v_gene: TRBV5-4; CDR3aa: CASSPRQGGSTDTQYF
v_gene: TRBV20-1; CDR3aa: CSAPEVDEAFF
v_gene: TRBV3-1/TRBV3-2; CDR3aa: CASSLRGSGTDTQYF
v_gene: TRBV19; CDR3aa: CASTYRGLEQPQHF
v_gene: TRBV25-1; CDR3aa: CASSDPSGTGKPYEQYF
v_gene: TRBV20-1; CDR3aa: CSGDRGRGYTF
v_gene: TRBV29-1; CDR3aa: CSVGGEQGAGTQYF
v_gene: TRBV6-5; CDR3aa: CASSYSRTSVYNEQFF
v_gene: TRBV5-6; CDR3aa: CASSPLPDFYEQYF
v_gene: TRBV5-5; CDR3aa: CASSLGHIDTEAFF
v_gene: TRBV11-3; CDR3aa: CASSLGTANEQYF
v_gene: TRBV5-6; CDR3aa: CASSLQGLETQYF
v_gene: TRBV7-2; CDR3aa: CASSPGGYEQYF
v_gene: TRBV28; CDR3aa: CASSFRGTEQYF
v_gene: TRBV5-4; CDR3aa: CASSPGGSGANVLTF
v_gene: TRBV5-4; CDR3aa: CASSQGGGNYGYTF
v_gene: TRBV6-5; CDR3aa: CASSKQGAGNQPQHF
v_gene: TRBV28; CDR3aa: CASSRDRVRETQYF